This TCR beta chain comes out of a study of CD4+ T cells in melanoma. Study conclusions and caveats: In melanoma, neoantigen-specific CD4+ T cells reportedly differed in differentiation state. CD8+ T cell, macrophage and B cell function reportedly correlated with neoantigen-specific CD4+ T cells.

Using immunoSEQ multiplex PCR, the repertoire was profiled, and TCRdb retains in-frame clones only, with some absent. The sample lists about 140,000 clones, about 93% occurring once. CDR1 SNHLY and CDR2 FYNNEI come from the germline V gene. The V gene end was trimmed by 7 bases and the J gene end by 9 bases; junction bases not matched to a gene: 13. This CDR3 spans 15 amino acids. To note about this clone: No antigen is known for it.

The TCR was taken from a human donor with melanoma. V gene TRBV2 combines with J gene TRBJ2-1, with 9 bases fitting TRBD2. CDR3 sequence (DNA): TGTGCCAGCAACCAGGGCGGGGGGGCCAGCACTGAGCAGTTCTTC. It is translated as CASNQGGGASTEQFF. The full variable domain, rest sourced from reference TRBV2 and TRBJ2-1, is EPEVTQTPSHQVTQMGQEVILRCVPISNHLYFYWYRQILGQKVEFLVSFYNNEISEKSEIFDDQFSVERPDGSNFTLKIRSTKLEDSAMYFCASNQGGGASTEQFFGPGTRLTVL.